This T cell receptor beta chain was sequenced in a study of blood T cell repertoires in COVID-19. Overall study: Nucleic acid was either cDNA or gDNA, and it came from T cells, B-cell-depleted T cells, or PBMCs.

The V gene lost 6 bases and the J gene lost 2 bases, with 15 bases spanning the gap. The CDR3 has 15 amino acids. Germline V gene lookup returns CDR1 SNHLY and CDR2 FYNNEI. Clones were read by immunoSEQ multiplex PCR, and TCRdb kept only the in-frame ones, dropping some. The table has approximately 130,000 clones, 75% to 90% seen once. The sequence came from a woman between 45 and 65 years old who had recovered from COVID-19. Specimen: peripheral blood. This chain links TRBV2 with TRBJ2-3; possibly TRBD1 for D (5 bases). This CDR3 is CASRPKGLYTDTQYF. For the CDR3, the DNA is TGTGCCAGCAGGCCGAAGGGGCTCTACACAGATACGCAGTATTTT.